The rows below give T cell receptor beta chains drawn from one sample of a study of T cells in localized non-small cell lung cancer. Data came from immunoSEQ multiplex PCR; TCRdb stores just in-frame clones and leaves some out. This repertoire shows more than 50,000 clones, approximately 80% found once; its top ten account for nearly 20%. The starting material was peripheral blood, obtained before any cancer treatment. These receptors came from a female donor at least 60 years old with stage II squamous cell lung carcinoma. Both conserved end residues are part of each CDR3. A D gene is named only where the DNA matches it firmly. Only some rows state a clone size, as once, few, many or a class for expanded clones.

CASSSRQFYEQYF,TGTGCCAGCAGCTCCCGACAGTTCTACGAGCAGTACTTC,.,.,TRBV11-2,TRBJ2-7
CASSRHQELNTEAFF,TGTGCCAGCAGCCGACATCAGGAGCTCAACACTGAAGCTTTCTTT,.,.,TRBV5-4,TRBJ1-1
CASSRGTANTGELFF,TGTGCCAGTAGTAGGGGGACAGCTAACACCGGGGAGCTGTTTTTT,.,TRBD1,TRBV19,TRBJ2-2
CASSIATLESSYNSPLHF,TGTGCCAGTAGTATCGCGACGCTTGAGAGCTCCTATAATTCACCCCTCCACTTT,.,.,TRBV19,TRBJ1-6
CASSYPGGASNQPQHF,TGTGCCAGCAGTTACCCCGGAGGGGCGAGCAATCAGCCCCAGCATTTT,.,.,TRBV6-6,TRBJ1-5
CASRQGLNTEAFF,TGCGCCAGCAGACAGGGGCTAAACACTGAAGCTTTCTTT,.,TRBD1,TRBV10-1,TRBJ1-1
CASSPLGDEQYF,TGTGCCAGCTCACCGTTAGGAGACGAGCAGTACTTC,.,.,TRBV18,TRBJ2-7
CASSFTSDEQFF,TGTGCCAGCAGCTTCACTAGCGATGAGCAGTTCTTC,.,TRBD2,TRBV7-9,TRBJ2-1
CASRDRGLGTEAFF,TGTGCCAGCAGAGACAGGGGATTGGGCACTGAAGCTTTCTTT,once,TRBD1,TRBV27,TRBJ1-1
CASSRGGGNSPLHF,TGCGCCAGCAGCCGGGGAGGTGGTAATTCACCCCTCCACTTT,.,.,TRBV4-1,TRBJ1-6
CASSWHSEAFF,TGTGCCAGCAGTTGGCACAGTGAAGCTTTCTTT,.,.,TRBV6-5,TRBJ1-1
CSAVTGTGLTEAFF,TGCAGCGCCGTTACCGGGACAGGGCTCACTGAAGCTTTCTTT,.,TRBD1,TRBV29-1,TRBJ1-1
CASNLAGANEQFF,TGTGCCAGCAACCTAGCGGGGGCCAATGAGCAGTTCTTC,once,TRBD2,TRBV5-4,TRBJ2-1
CASSPTTALNEKLFF,TGTGCCAGCAGCCCGACGACGGCCCTAAATGAAAAACTGTTTTTT,.,.,TRBV28,TRBJ1-4
CAIAGTGYESLHF,TGTGCCATCGCGGGGACAGGCTACGAATCCCTCCACTTT,.,TRBD1,TRBV10-3,TRBJ1-6
CASSPRNPMRSGANVLTF,TGTGCCAGCTCACCACGCAACCCAATGCGATCTGGGGCCAACGTCCTGACTTTC,.,.,TRBV18,TRBJ2-6
CASSLNGGETQYF,TGTGCCAGCAGCTTAAATGGGGGGGAGACCCAGTACTTC,few,.,TRBV7-2,TRBJ2-5
CASRPPGQRGYGYTF,TGCGCCAGCAGGCCTCCGGGACAGAGGGGCTATGGCTACACCTTC,.,TRBD1,TRBV10-2,TRBJ1-2
CASSDSSFSNQPQHF,TGTGCCAGCAGTGACAGTTCCTTTAGCAATCAGCCCCAGCATTTT,few,.,TRBV2,TRBJ1-5
CASSYVPGRIDGYTF,TGTGCCAGCAGTTACGTGCCGGGCAGGATTGACGGCTACACCTTC,.,.,TRBV6-5,TRBJ1-2
CASSRLAGGTDTQYF,TGTGCCAGCAGCCGACTAGCGGGGGGCACAGATACGCAGTATTTT,.,TRBD2,TRBV11-2,TRBJ2-3
CASSADRAGTDTQYF,TGTGCCAGCAGCGCTGACAGGGCGGGCACAGATACGCAGTATTTT,.,TRBD1,TRBV7-9,TRBJ2-3
CASSVGAGTYNEQFF,TGTGCCAGCAGCGTAGGGGCAGGTACCTACAATGAGCAGTTCTTC,.,.,TRBV9,TRBJ2-1
CASSGDRGNYGYTF,TGTGCCAGCAGTGGTGACAGGGGTAACTATGGCTACACCTTC,.,TRBD1,TRBV2,TRBJ1-2
CSVPGTDGYTF,TGCAGCGTGCCCGGGACGGATGGCTACACCTTC,.,.,TRBV29-1,TRBJ1-2
CASSKGTGASTEAFF,TGCGCCAGCAGCAAAGGGACAGGGGCTTCCACTGAAGCTTTCTTT,once,TRBD1,TRBV5-1,TRBJ1-1
CASSVKVGAYGYTF,TGTGCCAGCAGCGTCAAAGTGGGCGCCTATGGCTACACCTTC,once,.,TRBV9,TRBJ1-2
CASSLDLGQGTYEQYF,TGTGCCAGCAGCTTGGACTTGGGACAGGGTACCTACGAGCAGTACTTC,.,TRBD1,TRBV5-6,TRBJ2-7
CASSPSGTGNEKLFF,TGCGCCAGCAGCCCTTCTGGGACAGGGAATGAAAAACTGTTTTTT,.,TRBD1,TRBV5-1,TRBJ1-4
CASSLDRDYGYTF,TGTGCCAGCAGCTTGGACAGGGACTATGGCTACACCTTC,.,TRBD1,TRBV7-9,TRBJ1-2
CASTTDRVETEAFF,TGTGCCAGCACTACAGACAGGGTAGAGACTGAAGCTTTCTTT,.,TRBD1,TRBV6-1,TRBJ1-1
CASSRDREISPLHF,TGTGCCAGTAGCCGGGACAGGGAGATCTCACCCCTCCACTTT,.,TRBD1,TRBV19,TRBJ1-6
CSVVFGQGANYGYTF,TGCAGCGTTGTATTCGGGCAGGGAGCTAACTATGGCTACACCTTC,.,.,TRBV29-1,TRBJ1-2
CASSLLQGNGEKLFF,TGCGCCAGCAGCTTACTTCAGGGTAACGGAGAAAAACTGTTTTTT,once,.,TRBV5-1,TRBJ1-4
CASSLRGSSPLHF,TGTGCCAGCAGCCTTAGGGGCAGCTCACCCCTCCACTTT,.,.,TRBV5-6,TRBJ1-6
CASSERQGFGEAFF,TGTGCCAGCAGCGAGAGACAGGGATTCGGTGAAGCTTTCTTT,few,TRBD1,TRBV11-2,TRBJ1-1
CASSVEGASSNQPQHF,TGTGCCAGCAGCGTAGAGGGGGCTTCTAGCAATCAGCCCCAGCATTTT,.,TRBD1,TRBV9,TRBJ1-5
CASSLIPRRGETQYF,TGTGCCAGCTCACTCATACCTCGAAGAGGAGAGACCCAGTACTTC,once,.,TRBV18,TRBJ2-5
CASSSRQGYAPQHF,TGTGCCAGCAGTAGTCGACAGGGTTACGCGCCCCAGCATTTT,few,TRBD1,TRBV6-5,TRBJ1-5
CASSDVGRSNGPYEQYF,TGTGCCAGCAGTGATGTGGGGAGGTCTAATGGGCCCTACGAGCAGTACTTC,.,.,TRBV6-1,TRBJ2-7
CASSPWERGVTDTQYF,TGTGCCAGCAGCCCTTGGGAGCGGGGGGTCACAGATACGCAGTATTTT,once,TRBD2,TRBV9,TRBJ2-3
CATRNGRVPRETQYF,TGTGCCACCAGAAACGGACGGGTACCTCGAGAGACCCAGTACTTC,.,.,TRBV15,TRBJ2-5
CSVERLGETQYF,TGCAGCGTTGAAAGACTAGGAGAGACCCAGTACTTC,.,.,TRBV29-1,TRBJ2-5
CASSTRWTATDTQYF,TGTGCCAGCAGTACCCGTTGGACGGCGACAGATACGCAGTATTTT,.,.,TRBV6-5,TRBJ2-3
CASSWRGSGANVLTF,TGTGCCAGTAGTTGGCGGGGTTCTGGGGCCAACGTCCTGACTTTC,once,.,TRBV19,TRBJ2-6
CASKSRVGMNTEAFF,TGTGCCAGTAAGTCGAGGGTAGGGATGAACACTGAAGCTTTCTTT,.,.,TRBV19,TRBJ1-1
CASSLSGNYEQYF,TGTGCCAGCAGCTTGTCGGGCAACTACGAGCAGTACTTC,.,.,TRBV5-4,TRBJ2-7
CASSPNGVSNQPQHF,TGTGCCAGTAGTCCAAACGGGGTCTCCAATCAGCCCCAGCATTTT,once,.,TRBV19,TRBJ1-5
CASSQVEEVTPYQPQHF,TGCGCCAGCAGCCAAGTGGAGGAGGTTACCCCCTATCAGCCCCAGCATTTT,.,.,TRBV4-1,TRBJ1-5
CASSPGGAGAARETQYF,TGCGCCAGCAGCCCCGGAGGCGCGGGGGCCGCCCGGGAGACCCAGTACTTC,.,.,TRBV5-1,TRBJ2-5